This TCR beta chain was found in a study of blood T cells in healthy people across ages (dated by TCRdb to about 2015). Regarding the complete study: In model experiments, roughly one uniquely barcoded TCR beta cDNA molecule per two T cells was captured by template switching. Using deep sequencing normalized with unique cDNA molecular identifiers, the study measured how TCR beta repertoire diversity changes with age. The study analyzed two additional independent replicas of 1 million unique cDNA reads from the same blood draw for two donors, one aged 18 to 30 and one aged 80 or older. To avoid experimental bias, donors of different ages were randomly spread across the sequencing lanes. Donors were grouped into four age groups: young (average approximately 15 years), middle-aged (39), aged (roughly 62) and long-lived (roughly 80).

The CDR3 has 15 amino acids, counting the end cysteine and phenylalanine. Of the read, only the CDR3 DNA is kept; its 45 bases are in frame from base 1. Sequences MNHNS (CDR1) and SASEGT (CDR2) are obtained from the germline V gene. Broad study findings and their caveats: Because profiling used bulk unsorted PBMCs, naive and antigen-experienced compartments could not be compared conclusively. Total diversity estimates from one million sequenced T cells were considered lower bounds and underestimates. The percentage of naive T cells measured by flow cytometry correlated strongly with observed TCR beta diversity. The long-lived group showed more naive CD4+ T cells, fewer expanded clones and increased TCR diversity than the aged group, suggesting age selection. Donor CMV infection status was unknown, potentially confounding age-related changes in expanded clonotypes. Observed TCR beta diversity per million T cells fell roughly linearly with age, and a significant reduction was already apparent by age roughly 41.

Preparation of the library involved 5' RACE. The second PCR ran for roughly 6 to 11 cycles and used a J-beta primer mix along with a sample-barcoded 5' primer. Each TCR beta cDNA molecule received a unique molecular identifier from a template-switch 5' adaptor carrying 12 random nucleotides. Each sample yielded at least 2.5 million CDR3-containing paired-end reads. First-strand cDNA synthesis was performed from all RNA using the Mint cDNA synthesis kit, with priming by a TRBC-specific oligonucleotide. Following uracil-DNA glycosylase treatment, all cDNA underwent a first 18-cycle PCR with the universal primers M1SS and BC2_uni_R. The source study handled its data this way. For normalization, 1 million high-quality reads were randomly selected from each sample, with every read carrying a distinct molecular identifier. Reads with shared molecular identifiers were discarded instead of being binned into consensus sequences. MiTCR, with a Q25 quality threshold and the strictest error-elimination algorithm, was used for CDR3 identification, clonotype clustering and error correction. A nonparametric unseen species model with Euler transformation was used to estimate lower-bound total TCR beta diversity. TCRdb handled the public reads itself, with Q25 trimming in fastp and clone calling in MiXCR, and kept productive beta chains. Each entry merges the rows of one CDR3 protein and shows their most common DNA and genes. The V and J calls come from TCRdb's annotation, not from the publication. The sample yields 1.8 million or so distinct CDR3 sequences; about two fifths were counted once. The top ten clones comprise approximately 22% of the sample.

This clonotype was seen more than once but under ten times. Which antigen it targets is not known. Relative to the germline gene, one junction end is altered; a read error may explain this. Donors were a few dozen systemically healthy Caucasian individuals from Russia aged roughly 6 to 90 years. Approximately 10 milliliters of peripheral blood were collected from each donor into EDTA-treated Vacutainer tubes. PBMCs were isolated by Ficoll-Paque density-gradient centrifugation, with at least 7 million obtained per sample. Trizol reagent was used to extract total RNA from the PBMCs, yielding at least 6 micrograms per sample. For every donor, flow cytometry on a PBMC aliquot measured the percentage of naive CD45RAhigh/CD27high T cells.

The source material was blood. Here the chain combines TRBV6-1 and TRBJ2-7, with TRBD2 matching 7 junction bases. This clonotype was obtained from a human donor in good health. The DNA reads as follows: TGCGCCTCCGGACTAGACCTGTTTATCTCCTACGAGCAGTACTTC. This codes for CASGLDLFISYEQYF.